What follows are 26 T cell receptor beta chains derived from one specimen sequenced in a study of blood T cell repertoires in COVID-19. The method was immunoSEQ multiplex PCR; TCRdb's version includes in-frame clones alone and lacks a portion of them. This sample yields 35,000 to 50,000 clones, of which approximately 80% are seen a single time; about a tenth belongs to the top ten. The sample taken for sequencing was peripheral blood. These receptors all stem from a man in his sixties in a cohort sampled during active COVID-19.

V and J are TRBV7-9 and TRBJ2-4; maybe TRBD1 (5 bases). In germline, CDR1 is SEHNR, CDR2 FQNEAQ (reference sequence). The CDR3 has 18 amino acids. Trimming took 1 base from V and 2 from J, leaving 18 bases between them. CDR3 region: CASSLGLQAPRTKNIQYF. CDR3 nucleotides: TGTGCCAGCAGCTTAGGTTTACAGGCCCCCCGAACCAAAAACATTCAGTACTTC.

This clone was seen a handful of times. The CDR3 nucleotides are TGTGCCAGGCCGGGACAGCCTGGAAACACCATATATTTT. Translated, it gives CARPGQPGNTIYF. The V and J genes are TRBV12-3 or TRBV12-4 and TRBJ1-3; 7 bases are shared with TRBD1. Trimming took 9 bases from V and 2 from J; bases not matched to a gene: 4. The CDR3 loop spans 13 amino acids.

The V and J genes are TRBV7-2 and TRBJ2-1; possible D gene TRBD1, 6 bases. The V end was cut by 5 bases, the J end by 5 bases, with 10 bases between. This CDR3 region has 13 residues. Germline assignment: CDR1 SGHTA and CDR2 FQGNSA. CDR3 bases: TGTGCCAGCAGCCAAGGACAGCACAATGAGCAGTTCTTC. Translated: CASSQGQHNEQFF. The full variable domain, rest sourced from reference TRBV7-2 and TRBJ2-1, is GAGVSQSPSNKVTEKGKDVELRCDPISGHTALYWYRQSLGQGLEFLIYFQGNSAPDKSGLPSDRFSAERTGGSVSTLTIQRTQQEDSAVYLCASSQGQHNEQFFGPGTRLTVL.

This clone is a singleton in its sample. The chain recombines TRBV6-5 with TRBJ1-6; D uncertain. Germline-derived CDR1 and CDR2 are MNHEY and SVGAGI. The germline V and J ends were trimmed by 5 bases and 8 bases, with 10 bases remaining between them. This CDR3 is built from 13 residues. CDR3 DNA: TGTGCCAGCAGTCAGGCCTGGGATTCACCCCTCCACTTT. Protein product: CASSQAWDSPLHF.

This clone was detected only once. The chain is built from TRBV7-6 and TRBJ2-3; 10 bases align to TRBD2. CDR1 is SGHVS and CDR2 is FNYEAQ in the germline V gene. This CDR3 has 19 residues. The V and J ends lost 1 base and 1 base, in that order; junction bases with no gene match: 11. For the CDR3, the DNA is TGTGCCAGCAGCTTAGTTTTTCGGGCTAGCGGGGGCGGCACAGATACGCAGTATTTT. It translates to CASSLVFRASGGGTDTQYF.

J is TRBJ2-7 and V is TRBV3-1 (or the pseudogene TRBV3-2), with D perhaps matching TRBD1 (6 bases). The CDR3 runs to 14 residues. CDR1 is LGHDT and CDR2 is YNNKEL in the germline V gene (reference sequence). With 1 base removed from V and 7 bases from J, the gap between germline ends came to 14 bases. The CDR3 protein is CASSQGSAQGEQYF. In nucleotides, the CDR3 is TGTGCCAGCAGCCAAGGCTCGGCACAGGGTGAGCAGTACTTC.

The chain has TRBV6-6 and TRBJ1-1; D is ambiguous. V gave up 2 bases and J gave up 2 bases, with 12 bases separating them. The CDR3 sequence is 15 residues long. Germline values: CDR1 MNHNY, CDR2 SVGAGI (reference sequence). The CDR3 nucleotides are TGTGCCAGCAGTTACCCCGGTGAGATCAACACTGAAGCTTTCTTT. Encoded protein: CASSYPGEINTEAFF.

The sample holds one count of this clone. The chain couples TRBV2 to TRBJ1-2; D may be TRBD1 (6 bases). Germline CDR1 reads SNHLY; CDR2 reads FYNNEI. V lost 1 base and J lost 5, with 11 bases in between. CDR3 size: 14 residues. Written as DNA, the CDR3 is TGTGCCAGCAGTGAAGGGGGGCGTGGGTATGGCTACACCTTC. This sequence encodes CASSEGGRGYGYTF.

The chain couples TRBV27 to TRBJ2-1; the match to TRBD2 covers 10 bases. Germline CDR1 is MNHEY and CDR2 is SMNVEV (reference sequence). The V and J ends lost 5 bases and 14 bases, in that order; junction bases with no gene match: 9. This CDR3 has 13 amino acids. CDR3 sequence: CASSASGSQEEFF. The CDR3 DNA sequence: TGTGCCAGCAGTGCTAGCGGGAGCCAAGAGGAGTTCTTC.

This chain links TRBV19 with TRBJ2-1; 8 nucleotides agree with TRBD2. The CDR3 length is 15 residues. Germline V gene lookup returns CDR1 LNHDA and CDR2 SQIVND (reference sequence). The V gene end was trimmed by 4 bases and the J gene end by 4 bases; junction bases not matched to a gene: 6. This CDR3 is CASSRSGGGYNEQFF. The CDR3 nucleotides are TGTGCCAGTAGTAGGAGCGGGGGAGGTTACAATGAGCAGTTCTTC.

V is TRBV28 and J is TRBJ1-6, with D possibly TRBD1 on 5 matching bases. This CDR3 comprises 14 residues. V was clipped by 7 bases and J by 10 bases, with 17 bases between them. Germline V gives CDR1 MDHEN, CDR2 SYDVKM. CDR3 coding DNA: TGTGCCAGCACCAGCAGGGTAGAAGGATCACCCCTCCACTTT. Translating gives CASTSRVEGSPLHF.

The chain couples TRBV4-1 to TRBJ2-7, with D hard to call. Germline loops: CDR1 MGHRA, CDR2 YSYEKL. The CDR3 runs 15 residues. Trimming pared 0 bases from V and 2 bases from J, leaving 11 bases between. CDR3 sequence: CASSQENQRAYEQYF. The CDR3 nucleotides are TGCGCCAGCAGCCAAGAGAACCAACGCGCCTACGAGCAGTACTTC.

The chain carries TRBV10-3 and TRBJ1-1; D is uncertain. Germline CDR1 is ENHRY and CDR2 is SYGVKD. The CDR3 is made up of 12 amino acids. Trimming pared 6 bases from V and 0 bases from J, leaving 5 bases between. For the CDR3, the DNA is TGTGCCATCAGGAGCATGAACACTGAAGCTTTCTTT. As protein: CAIRSMNTEAFF.

The chain couples TRBV3-1 (or the pseudogene TRBV3-2) to TRBJ2-4; the D gene is possibly TRBD2 (6 bases). V was cut by 3 bases and J by 2 bases, with 8 bases left in between. Germline V gives CDR1 LGHDT, CDR2 YNNKEL (reference sequence). There are 14 residues in the CDR3. The DNA for the CDR3 is TGTGCCAGCAGCCAGGGGGGAACCAAAAACATTCAGTACTTC. Translated, it gives CASSQGGTKNIQYF.

This clone was counted a few times. The DNA of the CDR3 is TGTGCCAGCAGTGAGTATGCCCCTTCCCAGCAGCCCCAGCATTTT. Translation: CASSEYAPSQQPQHF. The J gene is TRBJ1-5, the V gene TRBV2; D uncertain. From germline, CDR1 is SNHLY and CDR2 FYNNEI. The V and J ends lost 3 bases and 7 bases respectively, with 16 bases between them. The CDR3 length is 15 residues.

This sequence joins TRBV5-6 and TRBJ2-3, with 8 bases identical to TRBD1. Per the germline V gene, CDR1 is SGHDT and CDR2 is YYEEEE. Trimming at V came to 2 bases and at J to 6 bases, leaving 8 bases not matched to a gene. This CDR3 comprises 15 residues. Here the CDR3 DNA reads TGTGCCAGCAGCTTCTGGACAGGGAATAAGGATACGCAGTATTTT. Amino acids: CASSFWTGNKDTQYF.

The chain joins TRBV4-3 to TRBJ1-1, with 8 bases fitting TRBD1. Germline values: CDR1 LGHNA, CDR2 YSLEER. The trim removed 4 bases at V and 3 bases at J, leaving 7 bases unmatched. The CDR3 spans 15 residues. CDR3: CASSRDRGADTEAFF. CDR3 DNA sequence: TGCGCCAGCAGCCGCGACAGGGGAGCTGACACTGAAGCTTTCTTT.

The chain joins TRBV5-6 to TRBJ1-1, with a possible D match to TRBD1 (6 bases). V lost 4 bases and J lost 3, with 13 bases in between. CDR3 length: 14 residues. In germline, CDR1 is SGHDT, CDR2 YYEEEE. CDR3: CASSAGVGDTEAFF. For the CDR3, the DNA is TGTGCCAGCAGCGCAGGGGTCGGGGACACTGAAGCTTTCTTT.

The chain couples TRBV11-1 to TRBJ1-1, with D unresolved. CDR1 is SGHAT and CDR2 is FQDESV in the germline V gene (reference sequence). The CDR3 is 15 residues long. The V gene lost 6 bases and the J gene lost 1 base, with 15 bases spanning the gap. The CDR3 protein is CASSQDSPGNTEAFF. In nucleotides, the CDR3 is TGTGCCAGCAGTCAGGACTCACCCGGGAACACTGAAGCTTTCTTT.

The V gene is TRBV19, the J gene TRBJ2-7, with TRBD1 matching 10 bases. The J segment lost 3 bases and the V segment lost 6 bases, leaving 5 bases of the junction unmatched. Germline-derived CDR1 and CDR2 are LNHDA and SQIVND (reference sequence). The CDR3 extends over 14 amino acids. Written as DNA, the CDR3 is TGTGCCAGTAGCAGGGGACAGGGGAGCTACGAGCAGTACTTC. Protein sequence: CASSRGQGSYEQYF.

The CDR3 DNA sequence: TGTGCCAGCAGTCCACAGAGACGGATCTATGGCTACACCTTC. Translating it yields CASSPQRRIYGYTF. The chain joins TRBV14 to TRBJ1-2; no firm D call. CDR1 SGHDN and CDR2 FVKESK come from the germline V gene. V lost 6 bases and J lost 4, with 15 bases in between. The CDR3 contains 14 residues.

V is TRBV11-2 and J is TRBJ2-7; D gene unclear. V gave up 3 bases and J gave up 9 bases, with 9 bases separating them. CDR1 is SGHAT, CDR2 FQNNGV, per germline. The CDR3 consists of 11 residues. The CDR3 loop is CASSLRPPQYF. CDR3 sequence (DNA): TGTGCCAGCAGCTTGAGGCCCCCGCAGTACTTC.

With respect to this clone: Compared with germline, one end of the junction differs, possibly owing to a read error. V is TRBV19 and J is TRBJ1-1; no clear D. CDR1 is LNHDA and CDR2 is SQIVND in the germline V gene (reference sequence). The CDR3 length is 13 residues. The CDR3 sequence: CASSMAVNTEAFF. The CDR3 nucleotides are TGTGCCAGTAGTATGGCGGTGAATACTGAAGCTTTCTTT.

This clone was observed a handful of times. This chain uses TRBV10-3 with TRBJ2-5; D remains unclear. The CDR3 covers 14 residues. The germline gives CDR1 ENHRY, CDR2 SYGVKD. V was shortened by 2 bases and J by 3 bases, with 10 bases between the two germline ends. The CDR3 spells CAISEPSSEETQYF. Here the CDR3 DNA reads TGTGCCATCAGTGAGCCCTCCTCAGAAGAGACCCAGTACTTC.

CDR3 residues: CAWRTSNAQYF. The CDR3 coding sequence is TGTGCCTGGAGAACTAGCAACGCGCAGTATTTT. The chain carries TRBV30 and TRBJ2-3, with D possibly being TRBD2 (6 bases). This CDR3 contains 11 residues. V was pared by 3 bases and J by 10 bases, with 11 bases between. From germline, CDR1 is GTSNPN and CDR2 SVGIG (reference sequence).

The V gene is TRBV6-4, the J gene TRBJ2-1; 10 nucleotides match TRBD2. The CDR3 loop spans 16 amino acids. Germline V CDR1 and CDR2: MRHNA, SNTAGT. Trimming cost V 6 bases and J 1 base; bases outside gene matches: 6. The CDR3 DNA reads TGTGCCAGCAGCGTAGCGGGAGGTATGTCCTACAATGAGCAGTTCTTC. This gives the protein CASSVAGGMSYNEQFF.